This entry lists 7 T cell receptor beta chains sequenced from one sample in a study of shared clonotypes between healthy human individuals. Profiled with immunoSEQ multiplex PCR; TCRdb holds only in-frame clones, not every one. This table has about 680,000 clones, roughly 70% appearing once. Sequencing input: memory CD4+ T cells sorted from blood. Subset noted: CD45RA-negative fraction. Receptor source: a woman in her 30s in good health.

The rearrangement links TRBV7-9 to TRBJ2-1; the D gene is possibly TRBD2 (6 bases). The CDR3 extends over 14 amino acids. CDR1 is SEHNR, CDR2 FQNEAQ, per germline (reference sequence). The V end was cut by 5 bases, the J end by 10 bases, with 18 bases between. The CDR3 DNA reads TGTGCCAGCAGCCGAAACCGGGAGACTCAGGAGCAGTTCTTC. Amino acids: CASSRNRETQEQFF.

The rearrangement uses TRBV28 and TRBJ2-5; 10 bases map to TRBD2. From germline, CDR1 is MDHEN and CDR2 SYDVKM. V dropped 7 bases and J dropped 7; count of bases not matched to a gene: 9. The CDR3 contains 14 residues. The DNA for the CDR3 is TGTGCCAGCAAGGGACTAGCGAACGTGGGGACCCAGTACTTC. This gives the protein CASKGLANVGTQYF. The full variable domain, with the rest looked up from reference TRBV28 and TRBJ2-5, is DVKVTQSSRYLVKRTGEKVFLECVQDMDHENMFWYRQDPGLGLRLIYFSYDVKMKEKGDIPEGYSVSREKKERFSLILESASTNQTSMYLCASKGLANVGTQYFGPGTRLLVL.

A note on this clone: With a much larger clone just one base away, this may be a read error. Distinct nucleotide sequences in the sample also encode this CDR3. The chain combines TRBV6-5 with TRBJ2-7; D unclear. Trimming took 9 bases from V and 3 from J, leaving 15 bases between them. This CDR3 comprises 13 residues. Germline V lookup: CDR1 MNHEY, CDR2 SVGAGI. CDR3 in amino acids: CASRFSLSYEQYF. The CDR3 DNA is TGTGCCAGTAGGTTTTCGCTCAGCTACGAGCAGTACTTC.

This clone has more than one count but fewer than ten. The chain links TRBV28 to TRBJ1-2; D possibly corresponds to TRBD1 (5 bases). Germline lookup yields CDR1 MDHEN and CDR2 SYDVKM. Trimming cost V 5 bases and J 6 bases, with 10 bases left between them. CDR3 length equals 12 residues. Here the CDR3 reads CASSPRTHGYTF. The CDR3 DNA sequence: TGTGCCAGCAGTCCCCGGACACATGGCTACACCTTC.

This clone was picked up a small number of times. The V call is TRBV27, the J call TRBJ2-7; 9 bases match TRBD1. CDR1 and CDR2 (germline): MNHEY, SMNVEV (reference sequence). The CDR3 is made up of 13 amino acids. V lost 3 bases, J lost 5 bases, and 2 bases stayed unmatched. The CDR3 loop reads CASSFTGGHEQYF. The CDR3 DNA follows: TGTGCCAGCAGTTTCACAGGGGGCCACGAGCAGTACTTC.

V usage is TRBV29-1 and J usage is TRBJ2-1; 9 bases align to TRBD2. The CDR3 loop spans 16 amino acids. V dropped 7 bases and J dropped 10; count of bases not matched to a gene: 20. CDR1 is SQVTM, CDR2 ANQGSEA, per germline. Here the CDR3 DNA reads TGCAGCGCCGGTCCCTCTGGCGGGAGGGCCTCTAGGGAGCAGTTCTTC. This codes for CSAGPSGGRASREQFF.

The rearrangement links TRBV6-5 to TRBJ2-3; 10 nucleotides agree with TRBD1. Germline assignment: CDR1 MNHEY and CDR2 SVGAGI. CDR3 length: 14 amino acids. V trimming: 5 bases; J trimming: 6 bases; junction bases outside the gene matches: 5. In DNA form, the CDR3 reads TGTGCCAGCAGTAGGGACAGGGGTGCGGATACGCAGTATTTT. This encodes CASSRDRGADTQYF.